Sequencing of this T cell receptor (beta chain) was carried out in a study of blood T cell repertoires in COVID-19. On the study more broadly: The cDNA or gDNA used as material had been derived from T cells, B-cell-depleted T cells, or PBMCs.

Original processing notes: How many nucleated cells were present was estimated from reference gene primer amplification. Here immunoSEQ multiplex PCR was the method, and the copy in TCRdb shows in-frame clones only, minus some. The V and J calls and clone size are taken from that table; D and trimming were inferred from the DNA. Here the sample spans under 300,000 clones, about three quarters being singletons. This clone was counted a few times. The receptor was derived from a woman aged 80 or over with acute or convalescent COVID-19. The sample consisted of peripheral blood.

DNA for the CDR3: TGTGCCACCAGCAGAGGGGGCATGAACACTGAAGCTTTCTTT. This codes for CATSRGGMNTEAFF. The rearrangement links TRBV15 to TRBJ1-1; possible D gene TRBD1, 5 bases. Germline-derived CDR1 and CDR2 are LNHNV and YYDKDF (reference sequence). CDR3 length equals 14 residues. Trimming pared 1 base from V and 0 bases from J, leaving 6 bases between.